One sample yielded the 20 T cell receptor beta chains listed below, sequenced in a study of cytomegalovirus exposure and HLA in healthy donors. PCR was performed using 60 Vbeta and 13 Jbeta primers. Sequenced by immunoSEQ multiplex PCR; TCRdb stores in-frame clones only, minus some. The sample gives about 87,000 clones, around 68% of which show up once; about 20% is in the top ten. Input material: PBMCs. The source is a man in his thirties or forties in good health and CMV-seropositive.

The DNA of the CDR3 is TGTGCCAGCAGCTCCGGGGTCGGTTTCGATAGCAATCAGCCCCAGCATTTT. Translated, it gives CASSSGVGFDSNQPQHF. This chain links TRBV28 with TRBJ1-5; no reliable D call. CDR1 is MDHEN and CDR2 is SYDVKM in the germline V gene. The V end was cut by 6 bases, the J end by 0 bases, with 18 bases between. CDR3 length equals 17 residues.

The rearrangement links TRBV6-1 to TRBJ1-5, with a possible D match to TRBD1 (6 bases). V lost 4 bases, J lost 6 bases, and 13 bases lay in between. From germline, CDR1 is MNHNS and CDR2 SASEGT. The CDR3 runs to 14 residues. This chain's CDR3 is CASSVGGDSQPQHF. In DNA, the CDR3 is TGTGCCAGCAGTGTAGGGGGGGATAGTCAGCCCCAGCATTTT.

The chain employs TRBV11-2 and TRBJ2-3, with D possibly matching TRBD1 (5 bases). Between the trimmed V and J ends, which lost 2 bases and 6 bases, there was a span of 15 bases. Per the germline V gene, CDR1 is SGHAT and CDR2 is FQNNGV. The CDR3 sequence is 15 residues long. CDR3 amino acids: CASSLLVVGRDTQYF. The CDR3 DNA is TGTGCCAGCAGCTTATTGGTCGTGGGGCGGGATACGCAGTATTTT.

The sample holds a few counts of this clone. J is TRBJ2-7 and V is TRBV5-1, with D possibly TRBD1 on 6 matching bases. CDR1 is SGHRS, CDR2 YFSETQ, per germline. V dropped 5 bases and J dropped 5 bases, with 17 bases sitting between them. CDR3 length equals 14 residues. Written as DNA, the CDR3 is TGCGCCAGCAGACCAGAAGGGGGAATCGACGAGCAGTACTTC. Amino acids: CASRPEGGIDEQYF.

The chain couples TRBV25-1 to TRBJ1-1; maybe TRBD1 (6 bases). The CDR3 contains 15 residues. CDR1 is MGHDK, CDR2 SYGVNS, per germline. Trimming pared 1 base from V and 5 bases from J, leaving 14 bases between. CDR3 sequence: CASSESGRGRTEAFF. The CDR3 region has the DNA TGTGCCAGCAGTGAATCGGGCAGGGGTAGGACTGAAGCTTTCTTT.

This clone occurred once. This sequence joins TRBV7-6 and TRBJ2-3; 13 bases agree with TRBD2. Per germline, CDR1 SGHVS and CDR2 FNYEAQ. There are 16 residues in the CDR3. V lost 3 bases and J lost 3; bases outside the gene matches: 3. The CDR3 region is CASSFRLAGGTDTQYF. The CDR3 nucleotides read TGTGCCAGCAGCTTTCGACTAGCGGGAGGAACAGATACGCAGTATTTT.

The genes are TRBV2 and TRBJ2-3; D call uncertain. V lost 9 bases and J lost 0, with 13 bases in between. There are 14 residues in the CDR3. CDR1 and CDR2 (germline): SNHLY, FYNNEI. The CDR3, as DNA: TGTGCCAGTATACCCAGCGCTAGCACAGATACGCAGTATTTT. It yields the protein CASIPSASTDTQYF. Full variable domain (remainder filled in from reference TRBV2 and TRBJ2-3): EPEVTQTPSHQVTQMGQEVILRCVPISNHLYFYWYRQILGQKVEFLVSFYNNEISEKSEIFDDQFSVERPDGSNFTLKIRSTKLEDSAMYFCASIPSASTDTQYFGPGTRLTVL.

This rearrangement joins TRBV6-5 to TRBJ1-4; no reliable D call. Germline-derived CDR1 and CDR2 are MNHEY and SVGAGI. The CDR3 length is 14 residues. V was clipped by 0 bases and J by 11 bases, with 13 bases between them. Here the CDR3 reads CASSYSTLEKKLFF. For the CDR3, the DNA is TGTGCCAGCAGTTACTCGACTTTAGAGAAGAAACTGTTTTTT.

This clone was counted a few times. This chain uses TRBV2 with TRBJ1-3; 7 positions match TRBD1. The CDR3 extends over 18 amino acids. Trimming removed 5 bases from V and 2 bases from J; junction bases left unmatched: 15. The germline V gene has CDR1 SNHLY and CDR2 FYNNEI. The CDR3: CASSLSAGGGSAGNTIYF. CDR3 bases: TGTGCCAGCAGTCTCTCGGCAGGGGGTGGTTCGGCTGGAAACACCATATATTTT.

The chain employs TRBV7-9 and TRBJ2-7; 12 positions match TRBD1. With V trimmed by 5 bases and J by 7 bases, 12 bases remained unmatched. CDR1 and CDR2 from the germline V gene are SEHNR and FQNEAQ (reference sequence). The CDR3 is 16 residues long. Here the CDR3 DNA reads TGTGCCAGCAGCCCCAACATGGGACAGGGGGCGGGAGAGCAGTACTTC. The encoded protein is CASSPNMGQGAGEQYF. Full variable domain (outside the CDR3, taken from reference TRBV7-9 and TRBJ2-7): DTGVSQNPRHKITKRGQNVTFRCDPISEHNRLYWYRQTLGQGPEFLTYFQNEAQLEKSRLLSDRFSAERPKGSFSTLEIQRTEQGDSAMYLCASSPNMGQGAGEQYFGPGTRLTVT.

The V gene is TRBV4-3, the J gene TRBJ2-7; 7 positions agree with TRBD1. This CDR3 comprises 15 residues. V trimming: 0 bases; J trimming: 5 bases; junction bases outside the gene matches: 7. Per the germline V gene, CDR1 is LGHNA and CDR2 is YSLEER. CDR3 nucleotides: TGCGCCAGCAGCCAAGATCCCCTAGGACAGGACGAGCAGTACTTC. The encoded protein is CASSQDPLGQDEQYF.

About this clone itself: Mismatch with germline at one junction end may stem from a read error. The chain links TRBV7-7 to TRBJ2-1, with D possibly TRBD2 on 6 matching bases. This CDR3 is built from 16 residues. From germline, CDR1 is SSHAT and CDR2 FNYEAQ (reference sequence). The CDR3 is CASSPGPSESYNEQFF. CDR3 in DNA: TGTGCTAGCAGCCCCGGTCCTAGCGAATCCTACAATGAGCAGTTCTTC.

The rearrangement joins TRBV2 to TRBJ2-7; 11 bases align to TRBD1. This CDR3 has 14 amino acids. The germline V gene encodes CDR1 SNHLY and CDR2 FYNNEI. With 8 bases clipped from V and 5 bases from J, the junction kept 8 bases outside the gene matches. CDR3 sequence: CASLDRGLWDEQYF. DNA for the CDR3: TGTGCCAGCTTGGACAGGGGGCTGTGGGACGAGCAGTACTTC.

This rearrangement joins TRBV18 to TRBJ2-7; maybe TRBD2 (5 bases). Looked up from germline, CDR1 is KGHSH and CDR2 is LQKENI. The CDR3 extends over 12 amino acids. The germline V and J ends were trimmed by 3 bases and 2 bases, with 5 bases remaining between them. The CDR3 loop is CASSPGAYEQYF. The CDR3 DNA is TGTGCCAGCTCACCCGGGGCCTACGAGCAGTACTTC.

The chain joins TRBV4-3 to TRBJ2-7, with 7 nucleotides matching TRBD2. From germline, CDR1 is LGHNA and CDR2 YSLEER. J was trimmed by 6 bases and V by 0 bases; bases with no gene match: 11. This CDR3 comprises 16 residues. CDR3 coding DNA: TGCGCCAGCAGCCAAGAATTGCGGGAGCAACTAAGCGAGCAGTACTTC. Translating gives CASSQELREQLSEQYF.

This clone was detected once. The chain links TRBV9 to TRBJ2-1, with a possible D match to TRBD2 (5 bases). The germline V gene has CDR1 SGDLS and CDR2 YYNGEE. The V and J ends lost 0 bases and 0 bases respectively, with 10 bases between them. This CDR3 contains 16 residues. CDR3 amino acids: CASSVVSGFSYNEQFF. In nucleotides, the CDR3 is TGTGCCAGCAGCGTAGTGTCGGGGTTCTCCTACAATGAGCAGTTCTTC.

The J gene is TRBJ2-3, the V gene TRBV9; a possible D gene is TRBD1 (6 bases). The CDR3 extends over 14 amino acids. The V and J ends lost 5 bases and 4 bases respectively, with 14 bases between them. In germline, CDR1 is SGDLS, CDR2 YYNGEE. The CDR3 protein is CASSTHGGPDTQYF. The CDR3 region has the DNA TGTGCCAGCAGTACCCATGGGGGCCCAGATACGCAGTATTTT.

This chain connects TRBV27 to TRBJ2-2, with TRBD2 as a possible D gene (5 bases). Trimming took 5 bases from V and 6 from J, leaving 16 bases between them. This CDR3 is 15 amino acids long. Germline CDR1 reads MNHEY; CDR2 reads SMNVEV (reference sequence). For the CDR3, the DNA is TGTGCCAGCAGTCCCCTTCGGGAATGGGCCGGGGAGCTGTTTTTT. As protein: CASSPLREWAGELFF.

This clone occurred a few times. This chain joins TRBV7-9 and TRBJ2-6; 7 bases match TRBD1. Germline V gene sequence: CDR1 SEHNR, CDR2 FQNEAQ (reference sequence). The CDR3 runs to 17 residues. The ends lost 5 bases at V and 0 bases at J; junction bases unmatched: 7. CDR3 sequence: CASSVHRGNSGANVLTF. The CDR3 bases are TGTGCCAGCAGCGTACACAGGGGTAACTCTGGGGCCAACGTCCTGACTTTC.

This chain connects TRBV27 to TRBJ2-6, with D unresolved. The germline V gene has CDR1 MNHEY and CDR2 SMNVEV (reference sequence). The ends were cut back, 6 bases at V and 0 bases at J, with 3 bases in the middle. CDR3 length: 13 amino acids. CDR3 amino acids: CASRASGANVLTF. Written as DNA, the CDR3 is TGTGCCAGCAGGGCCTCTGGGGCCAACGTCCTGACTTTC.